Listed here are 4 T cell receptor beta chains from one sample, sequenced in a study of T cells in Graves' hyperthyroidism and ophthalmopathy. Template material for amplifying TCR beta CDR3 regions consisted of RNA transcripts. The HTBI primer set served for first-round RT-PCR of the TCR CDR3. MiXCR, applied by TCRdb to the multiplex PCR reads, yields one record per CDR3 protein. Among hundreds of thousands of distinct CDR3 sequences listed, around 42% were seen once. Sequencing was performed on peripheral blood or thyroid tissue (not recorded which). The receptors stem from a woman aged 18-35 years with Graves' hyperthyroidism.

The V gene is TRBV10-2, the J gene TRBJ1-5, with no clear D. The CDR3 extends over 14 amino acids. V lost 4 bases and J 6 bases, leaving 13 bases between the germline ends. In germline, CDR1 is WSHSY, CDR2 SAAADI. The CDR3 region has the DNA TGCGCCAGCAGTGTCTCCGGGATAGGTCAGCCCCAGCATTTT. Translated, it gives CASSVSGIGQPQHF.

The sample holds one count of this clonotype. This chain uses TRBV7-8 with TRBJ1-1; weak D call: TRBD1 (6 bases). The germline CDR1 and CDR2 sequences are SGHVS and FQNEAQ. V was trimmed by 5 bases and J by 11 bases, leaving 27 bases between them. The CDR3 covers 16 residues. The chain's CDR3 is CASSKQTKWDTEEAFF. CDR3 in DNA: TGTGCCAGCAGCAAACAAACCAAGTGGGACACCGAGGAGGCTTTCTTT.

Concerning this clonotype: It may be a read error: a sequence one base away is much more abundant. This sequence joins TRBV29-1 and TRBJ1-4, with unresolved D. The CDR3 runs to 11 residues. From germline, CDR1 is SQVTM and CDR2 ANQGSEA. V lost 7 bases and J 8 bases, leaving 11 bases between the germline ends. The CDR3, as DNA: TGCAGCGCGAACAGTGGGGAAAAACTGTTTTTT. Translating gives CSANSGEKLFF. Full variable domain (outside the CDR3, taken from reference TRBV29-1 and TRBJ1-4): SAVISQKPSRDICQRGTSLTIQCQVDSQVTMMFWYRQQPGQSLTLIATANQGSEATYESGFVIDKFPISRPNLTFSTLTVSNMSPEDSSIYLCSANSGEKLFFGSGTQLSVL.

As regards this clonotype: A junction boundary mismatches the germline segment, possibly from a read error. V is TRBV25-1 and J is TRBJ1-1; D is undetermined. Germline lookup yields CDR1 MGHDK and CDR2 SYGVNS. The CDR3 runs 15 residues. The CDR3 loop reads CTSRDTFFKDTEAFF. CDR3 DNA sequence: TGTACCAGCAGAGATACTTTCTTTAAGGACACTGAAGCTTTCTTT. The whole variable domain, remainder taken from reference TRBV25-1 and TRBJ1-1, is EADIYQTPRYLVIGTGKKITLECSQTMGHDKMYWYQQDPGMELHLIHYSYGVNSTEKGDLSSESTVSRIRTEHFPLTLESARPSHTSQYLCTSRDTFFKDTEAFFGQGTRLTVV.